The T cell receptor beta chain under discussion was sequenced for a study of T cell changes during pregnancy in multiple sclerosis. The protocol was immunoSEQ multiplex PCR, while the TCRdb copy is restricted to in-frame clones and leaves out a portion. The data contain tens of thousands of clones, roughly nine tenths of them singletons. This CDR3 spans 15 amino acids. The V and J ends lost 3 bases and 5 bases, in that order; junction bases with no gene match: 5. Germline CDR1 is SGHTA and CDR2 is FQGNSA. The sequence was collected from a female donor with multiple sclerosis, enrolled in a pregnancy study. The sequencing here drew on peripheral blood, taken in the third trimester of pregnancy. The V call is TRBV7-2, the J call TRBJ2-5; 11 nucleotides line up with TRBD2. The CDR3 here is CASSLLLAGVETQYF. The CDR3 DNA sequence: TGTGCCAGCAGCTTGCTACTAGCGGGAGTTGAGACCCAGTACTTC. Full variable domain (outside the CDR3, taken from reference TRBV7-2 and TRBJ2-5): GAGVSQSPSNKVTEKGKDVELRCDPISGHTALYWYRQSLGQGLEFLIYFQGNSAPDKSGLPSDRFSAERTGGSVSTLTIQRTQQEDSAVYLCASSLLLAGVETQYFGPGTRLLVL.